A single T cell receptor (beta chain) is shown here with its context. Its antigen remains unidentified. This entry comes from a study of cytomegalovirus exposure and HLA in healthy donors. The CDR3 loop spans 16 amino acids. CDR1 and CDR2 from the germline V gene are SGHRS and YFSETQ. Trimming removed 0 bases at V and 5 bases at J, with 14 bases between. Notes on the study in general: Several V segments, TRBV6-2 and TRBV6-3 among them, could not be told apart and were dropped.

The PCR contained 60 Vbeta and 13 Jbeta primers. Clones were sequenced by immunoSEQ multiplex PCR, and TCRdb holds only the in-frame ones, with some missing. The sample lists about 94,000 clones, about three quarters occurring once. Specimen: PBMCs. The chain has TRBV5-1 and TRBJ1-4, with D tentatively TRBD1 (5 bases). The clonotype originates from a man aged 40-50 years in good health and CMV-seropositive. The CDR3 reads CASSLEGPGLNEKLFF. The CDR3 DNA reads as TGCGCCAGCAGCTTGGAAGGTCCAGGGCTGAATGAAAAACTGTTTTTT.